Described below is a single TCR beta chain sequence and its context. Other DNA sequences in the same sample also yield this CDR3. CDR3 size: 14 residues. Germline loops: CDR1 SGDLS, CDR2 YYNGEE. V was trimmed by 0 bases and J by 0 bases, leaving 5 bases between them. The sample comes from a study of blood T cell repertoires in COVID-19. Study details: Acute and convalescent COVID-19 samples came from the United States, Italy and Spain.

Profiled with immunoSEQ multiplex PCR; TCRdb holds only in-frame clones, not every one. The repertoire has roughly 64,000 clones, just over 85% of them found once; the top ten carry 3.2%. This TCR came from a man in his forties or fifties with active COVID-19. The V gene is TRBV9, the J gene TRBJ2-3, with D uncertain. Sequencing was done on a sample of peripheral blood. In nucleotides, the CDR3 is TGTGCCAGCAGCGTAGACGGGAGCACAGATACGCAGTATTTT. Amino acids: CASSVDGSTDTQYF.